This entry is about one TCR beta chain. This record belongs to a study of human T cells and chemical hapten exposure. Study details: Patients received weekly diphenylcyclopropenone doses to the scalp throughout the approximately 25-week study.

Time point given: pre-sensitization, week 0. The treatment is: therapeutic diphenylcyclopropenone sensitization with weekly scalp DPC. Unfractionated whole blood was the source of the extracted total RNA. TCRdb re-called the RACE reads through MiXCR, storing one row per CDR3 protein. The repertoire holds 300,000 to 400,000 distinct CDR3 sequences, with 4.5% to 5.5% as singletons. V gave up 4 bases and J gave up 5 bases, with 14 bases separating them. Per germline, CDR1 ENHRY and CDR2 SYGVKD. The CDR3 has 14 amino acids. J is TRBJ1-1 and V is TRBV10-3, with D tentatively TRBD1 (5 bases). The receptor comes from a woman between 45 and 60 years old with alopecia areata. Some clones in this sample may be carry-over from other donors' samples. The source was whole blood, collected in connection with sensitization to the hapten diphenylcyclopropenone (DPC). CDR3 nucleotides: TGTGCCATCAGTGTGGACGGGGGAGTAACTGAAGCTTTCTTT. It specifies CAISVDGGVTEAFF.